This TCR beta chain was identified in a study of shared clonotypes between healthy human individuals. With regard to this clone: The antigen is not known.

CDR3 length: 15 amino acids. Unmatched junction bases numbered 6, after V lost 0 bases and J lost 5 bases. Germline CDR1 SGHAT, CDR2 FQDESV (reference sequence). The repertoire was sequenced with immunoSEQ multiplex PCR; TCRdb's copy has only in-frame clones and lacks some. The table records around 350,000 clones, 73% of them present only once. Whole-study results and caveats: It was expected that sequencing depth would affect clonotype sharing among donors.

This clonotype was sampled from a man between 25 and 39 years old in good health. Sequenced: memory CD4+ T cells sorted from blood. Regarding subset: CD45RA-negative fraction. The chain combines TRBV11-1 with TRBJ2-7, with 8 nucleotides matching TRBD2. CDR3 DNA sequence: TGTGCCAGCAGCTTAGCCGCGGGACTAGGCAACGAGCAGTACTTC. This codes for CASSLAAGLGNEQYF.